The 3 T cell receptor beta chains reported below all come from one sample, sequenced in a study of blood T cell repertoires in COVID-19. The repertoire was sequenced with immunoSEQ multiplex PCR; TCRdb's copy has only in-frame clones and lacks some. Of 45,000 to 65,000 clones listed, roughly 91% are singletons. The sample comprised peripheral blood. All receptors derive from a human donor in a cohort sampled during active COVID-19.

The chain carries TRBV18 and TRBJ2-5; D not certain. This CDR3 is 14 amino acids long. Between the trimmed V and J ends, which lost 4 bases and 0 bases, there was a span of 9 bases. The V gene's germline CDR1 is KGHSH and CDR2 LQKENI. The CDR3 region has the DNA TGTGCCAGCTCACTTCTCGACAACCAAGAGACCCAGTACTTC. Translation: CASSLLDNQETQYF.

This clone was recorded once. The rearrangement joins TRBV27 to TRBJ2-7; 8 bases are shared with TRBD2. V gave up 9 bases and J gave up 3 bases; unmatched junction bases: 10. The germline V gene encodes CDR1 MNHEY and CDR2 SMNVEV (reference sequence). The CDR3 runs 14 residues. For the CDR3, the DNA is TGTGCCAGTACATCCGGGACTAGGATCTACGAGCAGTACTTC. Protein product: CASTSGTRIYEQYF.

The chain joins TRBV24-1 to TRBJ2-1; D possibly corresponds to TRBD1 (5 bases). This CDR3 spans 13 amino acids. CDR1 is KGHDR and CDR2 is SFDVKD in the germline V gene. V was pared by 5 bases and J by 6 bases, with 10 bases between. The CDR3 nucleotides are TGTGCCACCAGTGGGGGCAGGGCCAATGAGCAGTTCTTC. Translating it yields CATSGGRANEQFF.